There are a few counts of the clone carrying this T cell receptor beta chain. Its target is not known. Every sampled donor was Caucasian and healthy. This specimen belongs to a study of identical twins. TCRdb recomputed calls from the 5' RACE reads with MiXCR, one row per CDR3 protein. The sample lists 400,000 or so distinct CDR3 sequences, 8.5% to 10% seen once, with under 9.5% in the top ten. Study conclusions and caveats: Compared with models, monozygotic twins showed more out-of-frame TCR alpha sharing. Twins' excess sharing was less marked for out-of-frame beta sequences. The study drew conclusions from cross-sectional statistical analysis, not from following the same donors.

This CDR3 contains 16 residues. Losses at the gene ends were 1 base for V and 8 bases for J; bases not matched to a gene: 9. Germline CDR1 and CDR2: DFQATT and SNEGSKA (reference sequence). This sequence was found in a woman in her 50s in good health. Sample: naive T cells sorted from blood. The rearrangement uses TRBV20-1 and TRBJ2-4; 12 bases are shared with TRBD1. The CDR3 spells CSARGGGTGGSDIQYF. The DNA for the CDR3 is TGCAGTGCTAGAGGAGGCGGGACAGGGGGCAGTGACATTCAGTACTTC.